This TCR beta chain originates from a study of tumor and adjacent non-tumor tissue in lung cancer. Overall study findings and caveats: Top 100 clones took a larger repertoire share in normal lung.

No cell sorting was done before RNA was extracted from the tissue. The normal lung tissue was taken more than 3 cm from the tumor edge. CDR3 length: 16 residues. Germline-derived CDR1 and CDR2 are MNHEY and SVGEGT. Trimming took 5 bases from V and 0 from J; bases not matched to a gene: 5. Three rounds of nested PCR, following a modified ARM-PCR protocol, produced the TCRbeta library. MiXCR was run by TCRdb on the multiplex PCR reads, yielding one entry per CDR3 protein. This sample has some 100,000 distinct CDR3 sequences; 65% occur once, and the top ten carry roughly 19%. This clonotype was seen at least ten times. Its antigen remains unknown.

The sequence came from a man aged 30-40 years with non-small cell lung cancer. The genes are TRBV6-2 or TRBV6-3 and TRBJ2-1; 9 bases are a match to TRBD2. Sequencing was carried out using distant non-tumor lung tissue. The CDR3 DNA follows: TGTGCCAGCAGTATAGCGGGAGTTTTCTCCTACAATGAGCAGTTCTTC. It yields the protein CASSIAGVFSYNEQFF.